These T cell receptor beta chains were read from a single sample in a study of OX40 agonist ivuxolimab in advanced cancers. Method: immunoSEQ multiplex PCR; TCRdb's copy keeps in-frame clones and lacks some. The table shows 50,000 or so clones, with approximately 75% occurring only once. The material sequenced was CD4+ or CD8+ T cells sorted from blood, taken in a trial of the OX40 agonist ivuxolimab. The receptor source for this set is an adult with an advanced solid tumor such as melanoma, head and neck, liver or kidney cancer. Each CDR3 is given with its conserved first and last residue. Fields, in order: J gene, clone size, V gene, D gene, CDR3 protein, CDR3 DNA. The D gene is left open where the match is weak. Part of the rows lack a size; the others show once, few, many or a class for expanded clones.

j_gene: TRBJ2-1
abundance: -
v_gene: TRBV19
d_gene: TRBD2
CDR3aa: CASSRGLAVNEQFF
CDR3nt: TGTGCCAGTAGTAGGGGACTAGCGGTCAATGAGCAGTTCTTC

j_gene: TRBJ2-3
abundance: -
v_gene: TRBV7-2
d_gene: -
CDR3aa: CASSLDQGADTQYF
CDR3nt: TGTGCCAGCAGCTTGGACCAAGGTGCAGATACGCAGTATTTT

j_gene: TRBJ2-5
abundance: -
v_gene: TRBV5-1
d_gene: TRBD2
CDR3aa: CASSQTSGARETQYF
CDR3nt: TGCGCCAGCAGCCAGACTAGCGGGGCCCGGGAGACCCAGTACTTC

j_gene: TRBJ1-1
abundance: -
v_gene: TRBV10-3
d_gene: -
CDR3aa: CAITGNVTGRSEAFF
CDR3nt: TGTGCCATCACCGGGAACGTTACAGGGAGATCTGAAGCTTTCTTT

j_gene: TRBJ2-1
abundance: -
v_gene: TRBV6-1
d_gene: TRBD2
CDR3aa: CASSLLAGGINEQFF
CDR3nt: TGTGCCAGCAGTCTACTAGCGGGGGGGATAAATGAGCAGTTCTTC

j_gene: TRBJ2-7
abundance: -
v_gene: TRBV11-3
d_gene: -
CDR3aa: CASSPSSYEQYF
CDR3nt: TGTGCCAGCAGCCCGAGCTCATACGAGCAGTACTTC

j_gene: TRBJ2-7
abundance: few
v_gene: TRBV6-1
d_gene: TRBD2
CDR3aa: CASNHPSGGTYEQYF
CDR3nt: TGTGCCAGCAATCACCCTAGCGGGGGCACCTACGAGCAGTACTTC

j_gene: TRBJ1-1
abundance: -
v_gene: TRBV6-1
d_gene: -
CDR3aa: CASSETNNPGERTFF
CDR3nt: TGTGCCAGCAGTGAAACAAACAATCCTGGGGAACGGACTTTCTTT

j_gene: TRBJ2-3
abundance: once
v_gene: TRBV6-1
d_gene: TRBD2
CDR3aa: CASSEVTSGGSPLADTQYF
CDR3nt: TGTGCCAGCAGTGAAGTAACTAGCGGGGGGAGTCCCTTAGCAGATACGCAGTATTTT

j_gene: TRBJ2-7
abundance: -
v_gene: TRBV2
d_gene: -
CDR3aa: CASRMGGADEQYF
CDR3nt: TGTGCCAGCAGGATGGGGGGGGCTGACGAGCAGTACTTC

j_gene: TRBJ2-7
abundance: -
v_gene: TRBV25-1
d_gene: -
CDR3aa: CASSGGGPPYEQYF
CDR3nt: TGTGCCAGCAGTGGAGGGGGTCCCCCCTACGAGCAGTACTTC

j_gene: TRBJ2-2
abundance: -
v_gene: TRBV5-8
d_gene: TRBD1
CDR3aa: CASSSGQGVAGELFF
CDR3nt: TGTGCCAGCAGCTCGGGACAGGGAGTGGCCGGGGAGCTGTTTTTT

j_gene: TRBJ2-3
abundance: -
v_gene: TRBV10-3
d_gene: -
CDR3aa: CAINKVLTDTQYF
CDR3nt: TGTGCCATCAATAAAGTTCTCACAGATACGCAGTATTTT

j_gene: TRBJ1-5
abundance: -
v_gene: TRBV6-1
d_gene: -
CDR3aa: CASSETRSNQPQHF
CDR3nt: TGTGCCAGCAGTGAGACAAGGAGCAATCAGCCCCAGCATTTT

j_gene: TRBJ2-3
abundance: -
v_gene: TRBV25-1
d_gene: TRBD2
CDR3aa: CASSGGLGTDTQYF
CDR3nt: TGTGCCAGCAGTGGGGGACTAGGCACAGATACGCAGTATTTT

j_gene: TRBJ1-3
abundance: once
v_gene: TRBV5-1
d_gene: -
CDR3aa: CASTPEGYSGNTIYF
CDR3nt: TGCGCCAGCACCCCAGAGGGTTACTCTGGAAACACCATATATTTT

j_gene: TRBJ1-4
abundance: -
v_gene: TRBV9
d_gene: -
CDR3aa: CASSEDRPNEKLFF
CDR3nt: TGTGCCAGCAGCGAAGACAGGCCTAATGAAAAACTGTTTTTT

j_gene: TRBJ2-7
abundance: -
v_gene: TRBV10-3
d_gene: TRBD1
CDR3aa: CAYLPGQGASEQYF
CDR3nt: TGTGCCTACCTACCGGGACAGGGGGCATCCGAGCAGTACTTC

j_gene: TRBJ1-6
abundance: -
v_gene: TRBV19
d_gene: -
CDR3aa: CASSMNGHNSPLHF
CDR3nt: TGTGCCAGTAGTATGAATGGACATAATTCACCCCTCCACTTT

j_gene: TRBJ2-1
abundance: -
v_gene: TRBV11-3
d_gene: TRBD2
CDR3aa: CASSLEGGVDEQFF
CDR3nt: TGTGCCAGCAGCCTAGAGGGAGGGGTCGATGAGCAGTTCTTC

j_gene: TRBJ2-2
abundance: many
v_gene: TRBV2
d_gene: -
CDR3aa: CASSEDQTTGELFF
CDR3nt: TGTGCCAGCAGTGAGGACCAGACCACCGGGGAGCTGTTTTTT

j_gene: TRBJ1-5
abundance: -
v_gene: TRBV9
d_gene: -
CDR3aa: CASSVGGLGNQPQHF
CDR3nt: TGTGCCAGCAGCGTAGGGGGGCTAGGCAATCAGCCCCAGCATTTT

j_gene: TRBJ2-3
abundance: -
v_gene: TRBV4-1
d_gene: TRBD1
CDR3aa: CASSQNPGQVTDTQYF
CDR3nt: TGCGCCAGCAGCCAAAATCCGGGACAGGTAACAGATACGCAGTATTTT

j_gene: TRBJ1-2
abundance: -
v_gene: TRBV5-1
d_gene: TRBD1
CDR3aa: CASSLTVQGVNGYTF
CDR3nt: TGCGCCAGCAGCTTAACCGTGCAGGGGGTTAATGGCTACACCTTC

j_gene: TRBJ1-1
abundance: -
v_gene: TRBV5-1
d_gene: TRBD1
CDR3aa: CASSPLRQGAVNTEAFF
CDR3nt: TGCGCCAGCAGCCCTCTTAGACAGGGGGCAGTGAACACTGAAGCTTTCTTT

j_gene: TRBJ2-2
abundance: -
v_gene: TRBV19
d_gene: TRBD2
CDR3aa: CATTGLAGPAGELFF
CDR3nt: TGTGCCACCACCGGACTAGCGGGACCAGCCGGGGAGCTGTTTTTT

j_gene: TRBJ2-5
abundance: -
v_gene: TRBV6-1
d_gene: TRBD1
CDR3aa: CASSVSTGGAGETQYF
CDR3nt: TGTGCCAGCAGTGTAAGCACAGGGGGCGCCGGAGAGACCCAGTACTTC

j_gene: TRBJ2-3
abundance: -
v_gene: TRBV15
d_gene: -
CDR3aa: CATSRDRGSADTQYF
CDR3nt: TGTGCCACCAGCAGAGACAGGGGTAGTGCAGATACGCAGTATTTT

j_gene: TRBJ2-1
abundance: -
v_gene: TRBV7-3
d_gene: TRBD2
CDR3aa: CASSSGTRVGEQFF
CDR3nt: TGTGCCAGCAGCTCCGGGACTAGGGTAGGGGAGCAGTTCTTC

j_gene: TRBJ1-1
abundance: -
v_gene: TRBV7-8
d_gene: -
CDR3aa: CASSRPGSDEAFF
CDR3nt: TGTGCCAGCAGCCGCCCCGGATCGGACGAAGCTTTCTTT

j_gene: TRBJ2-2
abundance: -
v_gene: TRBV2
d_gene: -
CDR3aa: CASSDQGNTGELFF
CDR3nt: TGTGCCAGCAGCGACCAGGGTAACACCGGGGAGCTGTTTTTT

j_gene: TRBJ1-2
abundance: -
v_gene: TRBV28
d_gene: -
CDR3aa: CASSSRGSITVASYTF
CDR3nt: TGTGCCAGCAGTTCCCGAGGGAGCATTACTGTGGCTAGTTACACCTTC

j_gene: TRBJ2-6
abundance: -
v_gene: TRBV5-6
d_gene: -
CDR3aa: CASSLNRVRDGANVLTF
CDR3nt: TGTGCCAGCAGCTTGAACAGGGTGCGTGATGGGGCCAACGTCCTGACTTTC

j_gene: TRBJ2-3
abundance: few
v_gene: TRBV5-8
d_gene: TRBD2
CDR3aa: CASSKTSGGSDTQYF
CDR3nt: TGTGCCAGCAGCAAAACTAGCGGGGGTTCAGATACGCAGTATTTT

j_gene: TRBJ1-1
abundance: few
v_gene: TRBV14
d_gene: -
CDR3aa: CASSLKGFWNTEAFF
CDR3nt: TGTGCCAGCAGCCTTAAGGGCTTCTGGAACACTGAAGCTTTCTTT

j_gene: TRBJ2-3
abundance: -
v_gene: TRBV10-1
d_gene: -
CDR3aa: CASSEGQLITDTQYF
CDR3nt: TGCGCCAGCAGTGAGGGACAATTAATAACAGATACGCAGTATTTT

j_gene: TRBJ1-5
abundance: -
v_gene: TRBV5-4
d_gene: -
CDR3aa: CASSLESNQPQHF
CDR3nt: TGTGCCAGCAGCTTAGAGAGCAATCAGCCCCAGCATTTT

j_gene: TRBJ1-4
abundance: -
v_gene: TRBV5-1
d_gene: -
CDR3aa: CASSSTRTTRGEKLFF
CDR3nt: TGCGCCAGCAGCTCCACTAGGACAACACGAGGTGAAAAACTGTTTTTT

j_gene: TRBJ2-6
abundance: -
v_gene: TRBV27
d_gene: TRBD1
CDR3aa: CASRPTQAGGVSGANVLTF
CDR3nt: TGTGCCAGCAGACCCACCCAGGCAGGGGGCGTCTCTGGGGCCAACGTCCTGACTTTC

j_gene: TRBJ2-5
abundance: once
v_gene: TRBV9
d_gene: -
CDR3aa: CASSVVGQGETQYF
CDR3nt: TGTGCCAGCAGCGTAGTGGGGCAGGGGGAGACCCAGTACTTC